Following are 15 T cell receptor beta chains from one sample sequenced in a study of vaccination effects on CD4 cells after COVID-19. Ahead of sequencing, the ViraFEST assay grew antigen-specific CD4+ T cells using viral peptide pools. After less than twelve days in culture, the CD4+ T cells were isolated. A PCR test confirmed that the person had SARS-CoV-2 infection between March and December 2020. Antigens of these TCRs are unknown. The table came from immunoSEQ multiplex PCR; TCRdb's copy has only in-frame clones and leaves some out. The table shows approximately 37,000 clones, with approximately 70% occurring only once. This material consisted of CD4+ T cells from PBMCs cultured with a peptide pool, taken before COVID-19 vaccination. Receptors were obtained from a human donor who had a prior SARS-CoV-2 infection.

The V and J genes are TRBV7-8 and TRBJ2-3; D might be TRBD2 (6 bases). Trimming removed 3 bases at V and 3 bases at J, with 19 bases between. Germline lookup yields CDR1 SGHVS and CDR2 FQNEAQ. The CDR3 has 17 residues. This chain's CDR3 is CASSFSAGPGNTDTQYF. The DNA of the CDR3 is TGTGCCAGCAGCTTTTCGGCGGGGCCAGGGAATACAGATACGCAGTATTTT.

The gene calls are TRBV7-2 and TRBJ2-7; perhaps TRBD1 as D (5 bases). The CDR3 sequence is 13 residues long. CDR1 and CDR2 from the germline V gene are SGHTA and FQGNSA. V was clipped by 4 bases and J by 3 bases, with 10 bases between them. CDR3 sequence: CASSSQESYEQYF. DNA of the CDR3: TGTGCCAGCAGCTCACAGGAGAGCTACGAGCAGTACTTC.

The rearrangement joins TRBV7-2 to TRBJ2-3, with D unclear. Germline V CDR1 and CDR2: SGHTA, FQGNSA. The V end lost 3 bases, the J end lost 2 bases, and 15 bases lay between the germline ends. The length of the CDR3 is 16 residues. CDR3 nucleotide sequence: TGTGCCAGCAGCTTGCGCCGACTTGGATACACAGATACGCAGTATTTT. It codes for CASSLRRLGYTDTQYF.

The rearrangement uses TRBV10-3 and TRBJ2-1; D ambiguous. Looked up from germline, CDR1 is ENHRY and CDR2 is SYGVKD. V was clipped by 5 bases and J by 4 bases, with 12 bases between them. The CDR3 is made up of 14 amino acids. The CDR3 nucleotides read TGTGCCATCAGTCCCGGCGTTGTATACAATGAGCAGTTCTTC. It yields the protein CAISPGVVYNEQFF.

This chain uses TRBV12-3 or TRBV12-4 with TRBJ1-1, with 8 bases matching TRBD1. This CDR3 is 13 amino acids long. Trimming took 6 bases from V and 4 from J; bases not matched to a gene: 4. The CDR3 DNA sequence: TGTGCCAGCAGGAGGACAGGGTTCACTGAAGCTTTCTTT. Amino acids: CASRRTGFTEAFF.

The CDR3 bases are TGCGCCAGCAGCCCGAGACAGGGGAGCTCCTACGAGCAGTACTTC. This encodes CASSPRQGSSYEQYF. The chain uses TRBV5-1 and TRBJ2-7; 8 nucleotides match TRBD1. Germline V CDR1 and CDR2: SGHRS, YFSETQ. The CDR3 totals 15 residues. V lost 4 bases to trimming and J lost 0 bases; unmatched junction nucleotides: 6.

This clone was counted once. The chain couples TRBV18 to TRBJ2-1; TRBD2 might be the D (7 bases). V shed 2 bases and J shed 7 bases, with 15 bases lying between them. CDR3 length: 15 amino acids. The germline CDR1 and CDR2 sequences are KGHSH and LQKENI. CDR3: CASSPNWGGENEQFF. The DNA of the CDR3 is TGTGCCAGCTCACCAAACTGGGGGGGCGAAAATGAGCAGTTCTTC.

This clone has a handful of counts. The chain recombines TRBV18 with TRBJ1-6, with a possible D match to TRBD1 (5 bases). There are 16 residues in the CDR3. Trimming cost V 0 bases and J 8 bases, with 14 bases left between them. Germline V gene lookup returns CDR1 KGHSH and CDR2 LQKENI. The CDR3 loop is CASSPPEGPPYSPLHF. CDR3 bases: TGTGCCAGCTCACCACCGGAGGGGCCGCCGTATTCACCCCTCCACTTT.

The chain has TRBV5-1 and TRBJ1-2; TRBD1 is a possible D gene (5 bases). Per germline, CDR1 SGHRS and CDR2 YFSETQ. The CDR3 extends over 14 amino acids. Trimming cost V 1 base and J 5 bases, with 12 bases left between them. In DNA, the CDR3 is TGCGCCAGCAGCTTGTTACAGGTTGAGTATGGCTACACCTTC. It encodes CASSLLQVEYGYTF.

This clone was counted a few times. J is TRBJ2-5 and V is TRBV7-9; D is ambiguous. Germline loops: CDR1 SEHNR, CDR2 FQNEAQ (reference sequence). The CDR3 has 11 residues. With 5 bases removed from V and 13 bases from J, the gap between germline ends came to 14 bases. CDR3: CASSRDPLVYF. Written as DNA, the CDR3 is TGTGCCAGCAGCCGCGACCCGTTAGTGTACTTC.

V and J are TRBV2 and TRBJ1-2; D perhaps matches TRBD1 (5 bases). Germline CDR1 reads SNHLY; CDR2 reads FYNNEI. Trimming took off 10 bases at V and 3 bases at J, with 18 bases between the two ends. The CDR3 spans 14 residues. The CDR3 spells CATPGQGQDYGYTF. CDR3 in DNA: TGTGCCACCCCGGGGCAGGGCCAGGACTATGGCTACACCTTC. Drawing the rest from reference TRBV2 and TRBJ1-2, the complete variable domain is EPEVTQTPSHQVTQMGQEVILRCVPISNHLYFYWYRQILGQKVEFLVSFYNNEISEKSEIFDDQFSVERPDGSNFTLKIRSTKLEDSAMYFCATPGQGQDYGYTFGSGTRLTVV.

The chain joins TRBV4-3 to TRBJ2-2; possible D gene TRBD2, 5 bases. Germline assignment: CDR1 LGHNA and CDR2 YSLEER. There are 15 residues in the CDR3. Trimming left V 4 bases short and J 2 bases short, with 11 bases between. This chain's CDR3 is CASSLTIRNTGELFF. The CDR3 DNA sequence: TGCGCCAGCAGCCTGACTATCAGAAACACCGGGGAGCTGTTTTTT.

This clone was seen once. This chain connects TRBV19 to TRBJ2-2, with D perhaps assigned TRBD1 or TRBD2 (5 bases each). The V gene's germline CDR1 is LNHDA and CDR2 SQIVND (reference sequence). The V and J ends lost 3 bases and 7 bases respectively, with 12 bases between them. The CDR3 consists of 14 residues. The CDR3 DNA is TGTGCCAGTAGTATCGAGGGACGGGGCGGGGAGCTGTTTTTT. Encoded protein: CASSIEGRGGELFF. Full variable domain (remainder filled in from reference TRBV19 and TRBJ2-2): DGGITQSPKYLFRKEGQNVTLSCEQNLNHDAMYWYRQDPGQGLRLIYYSQIVNDFQKGDIAEGYSVSREKKESFPLTVTSAQKNPTAFYLCASSIEGRGGELFFGEGSRLTVL.

This clone appeared a few times. The rearrangement links TRBV6-2 or TRBV6-3 to TRBJ2-3; D might be TRBD2 (6 bases). The V gene's germline CDR1 is MNHEY and CDR2 SVGEGT. The ends were cut back, 3 bases at V and 2 bases at J, with 15 bases in the middle. CDR3 length equals 16 residues. CDR3 region: CASSYSPGLPTDTQYF. The CDR3 DNA follows: TGTGCCAGCAGTTATTCCCCGGGACTTCCCACAGATACGCAGTATTTT.

The chain has TRBV7-2 and TRBJ2-5, with D unresolved. The CDR3 contains 12 residues. V was trimmed by 6 bases and J by 4 bases, leaving 9 bases between them. Germline lookup yields CDR1 SGHTA and CDR2 FQGNSA. Here the CDR3 DNA reads TGTGCCAGCAGGGAATCCGGAGAGACCCAGTACTTC. This gives the protein CASRESGETQYF.